These 14 T cell receptor beta chains were all obtained from the same sample, sequenced in a study of lymphopenia after photon versus proton radiotherapy. Assay used: immunoSEQ multiplex PCR; TCRdb lists only in-frame clones, some missing. The sample carries 150,000 to 200,000 clones, 88% recorded once. The sample in question was peripheral blood, obtained from a patient treated with photon-based radiotherapy. The source is a man in his fifties with gastric cancer.

This chain connects TRBV13 to TRBJ2-2, with no clear D. The CDR3 spans 12 residues. Between the trimmed V and J ends, which lost 5 bases and 6 bases, there was a span of 7 bases. Germline V lookup: CDR1 PRHDT, CDR2 FYEKMQ (reference sequence). Here the CDR3 DNA reads TGTGCCAGCAGCGCACCTCCCGGGGAGCTGTTTTTT. The encoded protein is CASSAPPGELFF.

V is TRBV7-9 and J is TRBJ2-7, with TRBD1 identical over 11 bases. CDR1 SEHNR and CDR2 FQNEAQ come from the germline V gene (reference sequence). The CDR3 spans 16 residues. The J segment lost 4 bases and the V segment lost 6 bases, leaving 11 bases of the junction unmatched. The CDR3 region is CASSSRYRDRGYEQYF. Here the CDR3 DNA reads TGTGCCAGCAGTTCTCGATATAGGGACAGGGGGTACGAGCAGTACTTC.

The genes are TRBV6-1 and TRBJ2-5, with 10 bases aligning to TRBD2. The CDR3 spans 14 residues. V shed 7 bases, J shed 5 bases, and the junction held 7 bases outside the gene matches. The germline V gene has CDR1 MNHNS and CDR2 SASEGT. CDR3 coding DNA: TGTGCCAGCATCAGCGGGAGGGCCGGGGAGACCCAGTACTTC. As protein: CASISGRAGETQYF.

The chain is built from TRBV6-4 and TRBJ2-7; D is uncertain. CDR3 length: 14 residues. Trimming removed 5 bases from V and 0 bases from J, with 11 bases in between. CDR1 is MRHNA and CDR2 is SNTAGT in the germline V gene. CDR3 DNA: TGTGCCAGCAGTAACGACGCACACTCCTACGAGCAGTACTTC. Its protein product is CASSNDAHSYEQYF.

This rearrangement joins TRBV5-5 to TRBJ2-2; 9 nucleotides match TRBD1. CDR1 and CDR2 from the germline V gene are SGHKS and YYEKEE (reference sequence). Germline trimming cut 5 bases from V and 3 bases from J; bases unmatched to any gene: 2. The CDR3 is 14 residues long. The CDR3, as DNA: TGTGCCAGCAGAAGACAGGGGGACACCGGGGAGCTGTTTTTT. Encoded protein: CASRRQGDTGELFF. The variable domain in full, with the rest retrieved from reference TRBV5-5 and TRBJ2-2, is DAGVTQSPTHLIKTRGQQVTLRCSPISGHKSVSWYQQVLGQGPQFIFQYYEKEERGRGNFPDRFSARQFPNYSSELNVNALLLGDSALYLCASRRQGDTGELFFGEGSRLTVL.

The chain has TRBV4-1 and TRBJ2-3, with TRBD1 as a possible D gene (6 bases). This CDR3 spans 15 amino acids. CDR1 is MGHRA and CDR2 is YSYEKL in the germline V gene. The ends were cut back, 5 bases at V and 2 bases at J, with 14 bases in the middle. CDR3: CASSSRDTYTDTQYF. The CDR3 region has the DNA TGCGCCAGCAGCAGCCGGGACACTTACACAGATACGCAGTATTTT.

The rearrangement uses TRBV19 and TRBJ2-2; D possibly corresponds to TRBD1 (6 bases). The CDR3 runs 16 residues. Per the germline V gene, CDR1 is LNHDA and CDR2 is SQIVND (reference sequence). The V gene lost 7 bases and the J gene lost 4 bases, with 19 bases spanning the gap. In nucleotides, the CDR3 is TGTGCCAGTACCTGTAGGGGGTCGGAGTGCACCGGGGAGCTGTTTTTT. This encodes CASTCRGSECTGELFF.

This clone was detected once. V usage is TRBV6-6 and J usage is TRBJ1-5; 10 positions match TRBD1. The germline V gene has CDR1 MNHNY and CDR2 SVGAGI (reference sequence). V was clipped by 6 bases and J by 3 bases; unmatched bases: 8. The CDR3 sequence is 16 residues long. CDR3 sequence: CASRDDRGLDNQPQHF. The CDR3 DNA reads TGTGCCAGCAGGGACGACAGGGGGCTGGACAATCAGCCCCAGCATTTT.

This rearrangement joins TRBV7-8 to TRBJ1-5; 9 bases map to TRBD1. With V trimmed by 5 bases and J by 11 bases, 4 bases remained unmatched. The germline V gene has CDR1 SGHVS and CDR2 FQNEAQ. The CDR3 spans 12 residues. CDR3 sequence (DNA): TGTGCCAGCAGCCGAGGACAGGGGACCCAGCATTTT. It translates to CASSRGQGTQHF.

The gene calls are TRBV21-1 and TRBJ2-7; the DNA was not used to check the table's D call, TRBD1. TRBV21-1 is an annotated pseudogene. There are 18 residues in the CDR3. The CDR3 coding sequence is TGTGCCAGCAGCCAGGGGGGCAGATCATACTTTCCTCCCTACGAGCAGTACTTC. Its protein is CASSQGGRSYFPPYEQYF.

The V and J genes are TRBV30 and TRBJ1-4; no definite D call. This CDR3 is 15 amino acids long. The germline V gene encodes CDR1 GTSNPN and CDR2 SVGIG (reference sequence). V shed 0 bases and J shed 0 bases, with 8 bases lying between them. The DNA for the CDR3 is TGTGCCTGGAGTGTACGGGTTGCAACTAATGAAAAACTGTTTTTT. Translated: CAWSVRVATNEKLFF.

The chain has TRBV29-1 and TRBJ2-3; D not resolved. Per germline, CDR1 SQVTM and CDR2 ANQGSEA. CDR3 length: 14 amino acids. The V and J ends lost 1 base and 3 bases respectively, with 11 bases between them. The CDR3 sequence is CSVEGQSITDTQYF. DNA of the CDR3: TGCAGCGTTGAAGGGCAGAGTATTACAGATACGCAGTATTTT.

Here the CDR3 reads CASSLAGGGYTF. The CDR3 nucleotides are TGTGCCAGCAGCTTAGCAGGGGGTGGCTACACCTTC. V gene TRBV11-2 combines with J gene TRBJ1-2, with 7 positions matching TRBD1. The CDR3 runs to 12 residues. Trimming at V came to 1 base and at J to 7 bases, leaving 0 bases not matched to a gene. CDR1 is SGHAT, CDR2 FQNNGV, per germline.

This chain connects TRBV2 to TRBJ2-7; D may match TRBD1 or TRBD2 (5 bases each). The V and J ends lost 6 bases and 0 bases respectively, with 12 bases between them. Germline assignment: CDR1 SNHLY and CDR2 FYNNEI. The CDR3 runs to 14 residues. The CDR3 loop is CASRGRDRSYEQYF. In nucleotides, the CDR3 is TGTGCCAGCAGGGGTCGGGACCGCTCCTACGAGCAGTACTTC.